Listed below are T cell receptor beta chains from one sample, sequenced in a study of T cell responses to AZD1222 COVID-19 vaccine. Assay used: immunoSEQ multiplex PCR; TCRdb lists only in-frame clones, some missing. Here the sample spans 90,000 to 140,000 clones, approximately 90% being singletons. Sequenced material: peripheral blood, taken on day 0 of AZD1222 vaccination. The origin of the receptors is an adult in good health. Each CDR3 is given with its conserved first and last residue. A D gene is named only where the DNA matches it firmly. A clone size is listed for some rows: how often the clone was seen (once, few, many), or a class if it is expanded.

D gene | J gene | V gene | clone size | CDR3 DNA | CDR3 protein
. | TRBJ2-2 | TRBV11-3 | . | TGTGCCAGCAGACGGAGGGCCGGCGGGGAGCTGTTTTTT | CASRRRAGGELFF
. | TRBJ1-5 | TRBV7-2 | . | TGTGCCAGCAGCTTAGACAGCAATCAGCCCCAGCATTTT | CASSLDSNQPQHF
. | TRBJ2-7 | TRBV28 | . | TGTGCCAGCAGTTTTCTTACCTACGAGCAGTACTTC | CASSFLTYEQYF
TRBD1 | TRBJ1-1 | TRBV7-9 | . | TGTGCCAGCAGATCACAGGGGACTGAAGCTTTCTTT | CASRSQGTEAFF
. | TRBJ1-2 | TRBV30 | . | TGTGCCTGGAGTGTAGGACCCCTGGGGGCCTATGGCTACACCTTC | CAWSVGPLGAYGYTF
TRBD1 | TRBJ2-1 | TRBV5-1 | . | TGCGCCAGCGTCGACAGGGGAAGCAGCAATGAGCAGTTCTTC | CASVDRGSSNEQFF
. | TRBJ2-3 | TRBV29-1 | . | TGCAGCTTGCCCCCTTCCGGGGATAGCACAGATACGCAGTATTTT | CSLPPSGDSTDTQYF
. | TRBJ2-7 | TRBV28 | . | TGTGCCAGCAGTAGGGACCCGGGACGACCCTACGAGCAGTACTTC | CASSRDPGRPYEQYF
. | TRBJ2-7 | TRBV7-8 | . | TGTGCCAGCAGCGTAGGACTGAACTACGAGCAGTACTTC | CASSVGLNYEQYF
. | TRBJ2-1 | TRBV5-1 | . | TGCGCCAGCAGCTTGGTCGGGGGCGTGGTCATTGAGCAGTTCTTC | CASSLVGGVVIEQFF
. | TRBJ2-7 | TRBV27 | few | TGTGCCAGCAGTTTAGTCGAGGGGCGCTCCTACGAGCAGTACTTC | CASSLVEGRSYEQYF
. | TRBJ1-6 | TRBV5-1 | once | TGCGCCAGCACCACGCCGGAATATAATTCACCCCTCCACTTT | CASTTPEYNSPLHF
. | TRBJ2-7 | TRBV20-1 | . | TGCAGTGCTAGAGATGGGAGTAAAAGGTACTTC | CSARDGSKRYF
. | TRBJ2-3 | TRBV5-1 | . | TGCGCCAGCAGCTTGGAGGGGGCAGATACGCAGTATTTT | CASSLEGADTQYF
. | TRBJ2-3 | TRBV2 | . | TGTGCCAGCAGTGAAGCTCGGGGCCGTACAGATACGCAGTATTTT | CASSEARGRTDTQYF
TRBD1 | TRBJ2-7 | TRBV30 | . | TGTGCCTGGAGTGTAAGCAGGGGGTATGAGCAGTACTTC | CAWSVSRGYEQYF
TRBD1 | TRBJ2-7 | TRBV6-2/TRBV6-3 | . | TGTGCCAGCAGTTACTCGAGAATAGGGACAGGGTCGTGGGAGCAGTACTTC | CASSYSRIGTGSWEQYF
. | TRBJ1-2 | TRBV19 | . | TGTGCCAGTAACTCCTATGGCTACACCTTC | CASNSYGYTF
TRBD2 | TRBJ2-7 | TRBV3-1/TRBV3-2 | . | TGTGCCAGCAGCCGGGGACTAGCGGGAGGCGACCCTTACGAGCAGTACTTC | CASSRGLAGGDPYEQYF
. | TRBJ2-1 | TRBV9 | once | TGTGCCAGCAGCGGCGGACGCCGCTCCTACAATGAGCAGTTCTTC | CASSGGRRSYNEQFF
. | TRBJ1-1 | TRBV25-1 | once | TGTGCCAGCAGTGAAAATTTGGGCCCAATGAACACTGAAGCTTTCTTT | CASSENLGPMNTEAFF
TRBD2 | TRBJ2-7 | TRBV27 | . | TGTGCCAGCAGTTTATTATCGGCGGGAGGGGACTACGAGCAGTACTTC | CASSLLSAGGDYEQYF
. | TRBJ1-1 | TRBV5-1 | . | TGCGCCAGCAGCTTGGAGGGTAACAGGGCGGCTGAAGCTTTCTTT | CASSLEGNRAAEAFF
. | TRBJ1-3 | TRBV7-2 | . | TGTGCCAGCAGCTTCCAAGGACGGGGAAACACCATATATTTT | CASSFQGRGNTIYF
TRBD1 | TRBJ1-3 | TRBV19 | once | TGTGCCAGTAGCCCGGACAGGGCGAACGGAGGAAACACCATATATTTT | CASSPDRANGGNTIYF
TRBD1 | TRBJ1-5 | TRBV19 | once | TGTGCCAGTACTGGACAGGGAGGACAGCCCCAGCATTTT | CASTGQGGQPQHF
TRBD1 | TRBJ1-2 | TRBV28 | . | TGTGCCAGCGGATCGACAGGGAGGGGAGGGGGCTACACCTTC | CASGSTGRGGGYTF
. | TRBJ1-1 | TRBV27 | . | TGTGCCAGCAGTTTAAATCCCACAGGTACTTTTGAAGCTTTCTTT | CASSLNPTGTFEAFF
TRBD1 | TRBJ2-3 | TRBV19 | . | TGTGCCACTTCACAGGGGATGGGAAGCACAGATACGCAGTATTTT | CATSQGMGSTDTQYF
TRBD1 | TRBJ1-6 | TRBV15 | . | TGTGCCACCAGCAGAGAATCTCCGGGACAGGGGGGTTCACCCCTCCACTTT | CATSRESPGQGGSPLHF
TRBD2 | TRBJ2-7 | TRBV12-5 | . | TGTGCTAGGCGTAGGAACGGACTAGCGGGAGGGGAAGCCTACGAGCAGTACTTC | CARRRNGLAGGEAYEQYF
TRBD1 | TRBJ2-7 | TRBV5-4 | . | TGTGCCAGCAGCGCCCGGGACAGGGCTCTCGAGCAGTACTTC | CASSARDRALEQYF
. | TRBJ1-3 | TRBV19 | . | TGTGCCAGTAGTGAGACAGTCTTATCCTCTGGAAACACCATATATTTT | CASSETVLSSGNTIYF
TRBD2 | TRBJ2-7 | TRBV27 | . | TGTGCCAGCACCAGACTAGCGGGAGGCTACGAGCAGTACTTC | CASTRLAGGYEQYF
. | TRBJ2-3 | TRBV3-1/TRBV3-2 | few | TGTGCCAGCAGCCAAGAATCTAGCCTGACGAGCACAGATACGCAGTATTTT | CASSQESSLTSTDTQYF
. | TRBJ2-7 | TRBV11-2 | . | TGTGCCAGCAGCTCGCGCCTCGGACAGTTCCTAAGGGAGCAGTACTTC | CASSSRLGQFLREQYF
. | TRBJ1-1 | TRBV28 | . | TGTGCCAGCACCGGAGACAGAGCGGAGAACACTGAAGCTTTCTTT | CASTGDRAENTEAFF
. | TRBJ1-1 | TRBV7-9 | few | TGTGCCAGCAACCGAGACGGCGATGAAGCTTTCTTT | CASNRDGDEAFF
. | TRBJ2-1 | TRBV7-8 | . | TGTGCCAGCAGCTTAGTAGACTGGGGGATTGGAAATGAGCAGTTCTTC | CASSLVDWGIGNEQFF
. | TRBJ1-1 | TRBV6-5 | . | TGTGCCAGCAGTCGGACCAGGGGAAGCACTGAAGCTTTCTTT | CASSRTRGSTEAFF
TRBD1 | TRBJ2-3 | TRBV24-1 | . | TGTGCCACCAGTGATGGGACAGGACCTAGCACAGATACGCAGTATTTT | CATSDGTGPSTDTQYF
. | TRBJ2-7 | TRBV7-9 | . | TGTGCCAGCAGCTACTTTAACGGGCCTCCCTACGAGCAGTACTTC | CASSYFNGPPYEQYF
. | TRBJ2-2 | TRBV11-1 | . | TGTGCCAGCAGCTTGGGGGCGCGGACCGGGGAGCTGTTTTTT | CASSLGARTGELFF
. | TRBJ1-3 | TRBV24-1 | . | TGTGCCACCAGTGATTCACGGGGGTCTGGAAACACCATATATTTT | CATSDSRGSGNTIYF
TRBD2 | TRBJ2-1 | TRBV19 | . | TGTGCCAGTGATAATAGCGGGAGAGGGCTGGGGGAGCAGTTCTTC | CASDNSGRGLGEQFF
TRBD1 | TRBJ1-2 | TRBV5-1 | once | TGCGCCAGCAGCGCGGGACAGGGAAACTATGGCTACACCTTC | CASSAGQGNYGYTF
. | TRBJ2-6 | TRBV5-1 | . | TGCGCCAGCAGCTTGGAAGTAGGTGTCTCTGGGGCCAACGTCCTGACTTTC | CASSLEVGVSGANVLTF
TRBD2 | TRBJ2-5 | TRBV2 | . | TGTGCCAGCAGTGATTTGGGGACTAGCCAAGAGACCCAGTACTTC | CASSDLGTSQETQYF
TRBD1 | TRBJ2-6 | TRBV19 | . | TGTGCCAGCGGGACAGGGGGCTCTGGGGCCAACGTCCTGACTTTC | CASGTGGSGANVLTF
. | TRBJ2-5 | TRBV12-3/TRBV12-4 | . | TGTGCCAGCAGTTTCGAGGAGACCCAGTACTTC | CASSFEETQYF
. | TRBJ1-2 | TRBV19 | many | TGTGCCAGTAGTATATCGGGGGTTCTCGTCGATGGCTACACCTTC | CASSISGVLVDGYTF
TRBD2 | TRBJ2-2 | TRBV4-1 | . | TGCGCCAGCAGCCTACAGCCCGCTAGCGGGAGCCCCAACACCGGGGAGCTGTTTTTT | CASSLQPASGSPNTGELFF
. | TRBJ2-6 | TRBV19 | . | TGTGCCACCGCCTCATATGAGGACTCCAGCTCTGGGGCCAACGTCCTGACTTTC | CATASYEDSSSGANVLTF